This TCR beta chain was identified in a study of spatial heterogeneity in lung cancer. Study as a whole: In raw reads, more than eight appearances on average were recorded for each unique TCR and UMI combination.

General study points: Within tumors, counts of expanded alpha and beta TCRs tracked tumor mutation counts.

One entry per CDR3 protein results from TCRdb running MiXCR on the 5' RACE reads. The table includes some 9,800 distinct CDR3 sequences, approximately 49% detected once. Time point described: sample taken at primary tumor resection. Samples were obtained from approximately 76 donors, all untreated early-stage non-small cell lung cancer patients. In each case, whole RNA from tumor, nontumor lung or frozen PBMC was sequenced unsorted. The germline V gene has CDR1 SQVTM and CDR2 ANQGSEA. Trimming took 0 bases from V and 7 from J; bases not matched to a gene: 9. This CDR3 contains 15 residues. As regards this clonotype: Antigen: not known.

The TCR originated in a female donor with early-stage non-small cell lung cancer. The input for sequencing was lung tumor tissue, taken at surgery. The chain has TRBV29-1 and TRBJ2-5, with 9 nucleotides matching TRBD1. The CDR3 DNA is TGCAGCGTTGAAGATGTAAGGGACAGGGCCGGGACCCAGTACTTC. It is translated as CSVEDVRDRAGTQYF.